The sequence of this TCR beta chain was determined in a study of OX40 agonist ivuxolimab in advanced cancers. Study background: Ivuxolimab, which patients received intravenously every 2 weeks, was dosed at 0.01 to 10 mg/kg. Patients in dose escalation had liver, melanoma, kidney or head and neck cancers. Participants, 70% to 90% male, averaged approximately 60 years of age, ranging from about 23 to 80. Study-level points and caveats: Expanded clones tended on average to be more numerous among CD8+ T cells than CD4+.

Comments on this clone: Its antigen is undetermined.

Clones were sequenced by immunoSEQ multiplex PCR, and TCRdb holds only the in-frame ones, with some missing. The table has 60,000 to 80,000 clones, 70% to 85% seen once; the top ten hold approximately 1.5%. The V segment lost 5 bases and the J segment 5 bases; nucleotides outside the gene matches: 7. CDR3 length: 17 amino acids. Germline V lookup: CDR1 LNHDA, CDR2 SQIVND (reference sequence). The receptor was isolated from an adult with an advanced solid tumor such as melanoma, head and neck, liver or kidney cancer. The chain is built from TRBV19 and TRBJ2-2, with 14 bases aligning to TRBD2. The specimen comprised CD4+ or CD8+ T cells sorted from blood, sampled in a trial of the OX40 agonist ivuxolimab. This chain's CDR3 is CASSRNGLAGGTGELFF. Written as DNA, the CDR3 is TGTGCCAGTAGTCGCAACGGACTAGCGGGAGGAACCGGGGAGCTGTTTTTT.